This is a list of T cell receptor beta chains from one sample in a study of blood T cell repertoires in COVID-19. This table comes from immunoSEQ multiplex PCR, and its TCRdb copy is limited to in-frame clones, with some not included. The sample consists of around 250,000 clones, around four fifths of them appearing once. Sequencing input: peripheral blood. These TCRs come from a man older than 75 with acute or convalescent COVID-19. Both conserved end residues are part of each CDR3. The order of the fields is D gene, clone size, V gene, J gene, CDR3 DNA, CDR3 protein. A D gene is named only where the DNA matches it firmly. Not every row has a clone size; where given, it reads once, few, many or a size class.

D: NA; size: NA; V: TRBV19; J: TRBJ1-1; DNA: TGTGCCAGTAGTCGTGGACCCGGGGTCACTGAAGCTTTCTTT; CDR3: CASSRGPGVTEAFF
D: TRBD1; size: NA; V: TRBV30; J: TRBJ2-7; DNA: TGTGCCTGGAGTGTGGGGACAGGGAGGAACGAGCAGTACTTC; CDR3: CAWSVGTGRNEQYF
D: NA; size: NA; V: TRBV7-9; J: TRBJ1-2; DNA: TGTGCCAGCAGCGGGGGGAGGAAGGAGTTCCATGGCTACACCTTC; CDR3: CASSGGRKEFHGYTF
D: TRBD1; size: NA; V: TRBV25-1; J: TRBJ2-5; DNA: TGTGCCAGCACTGACGGACAGGTCCAAGAGACCCAGTACTTC; CDR3: CASTDGQVQETQYF
D: TRBD1; size: NA; V: TRBV19; J: TRBJ1-1; DNA: TGTGCCAGTAGTAGACAGGGTGGGGTGAACACTGAAGCTTTCTTT; CDR3: CASSRQGGVNTEAFF
D: TRBD1; size: NA; V: TRBV5-1; J: TRBJ2-5; DNA: TGCGCCAGCAGCTGGGACAGGGGAAGGGAGACCCAGTACTTC; CDR3: CASSWDRGRETQYF
D: TRBD2; size: NA; V: TRBV4-1; J: TRBJ2-7; DNA: TGCGCCAGCAGCTCATCACCGGGACTAGTGTTGGGGGAGCAGTACTTC; CDR3: CASSSSPGLVLGEQYF
D: TRBD1; size: once; V: TRBV5-1; J: TRBJ1-3; DNA: TGCGCCAGCGGGACAGGGGCTGGAAACACCATATATTTT; CDR3: CASGTGAGNTIYF
D: NA; size: NA; V: TRBV27; J: TRBJ1-1; DNA: TGTGCCAGCAGTTTAGTGGGGGCCGGGAACACTGAAGCTTTCTTT; CDR3: CASSLVGAGNTEAFF
D: TRBD2; size: NA; V: TRBV5-1; J: TRBJ2-7; DNA: TGCGCCAGCAGCTTGGTACTAGCGGGGGACTTCTCCTACGAGCAGTACTTC; CDR3: CASSLVLAGDFSYEQYF
D: TRBD2; size: NA; V: TRBV10-1; J: TRBJ2-1; DNA: TGCGCCAGCAGTGAGCGCGGGCTAGCGGGAAACCCGGCGAACAATGAGCAGTTCTTC; CDR3: CASSERGLAGNPANNEQFF
D: NA; size: NA; V: TRBV3-1/TRBV3-2; J: TRBJ2-6; DNA: TGTGCCAGCAGGACCGGGGGGGCCAACGTCCTGACTTTC; CDR3: CASRTGGANVLTF
D: TRBD1; size: NA; V: TRBV6-5; J: TRBJ1-6; DNA: TGTGCCAGCAGGGGATTGGGACAGGGAAATTCACCCCTCCACTTT; CDR3: CASRGLGQGNSPLHF
D: NA; size: NA; V: TRBV10-1; J: TRBJ2-5; DNA: TGCGCCAGCAGTGAGTCGACGGCGGGAACTTGGGAGACCCAGTACTTC; CDR3: CASSESTAGTWETQYF
D: TRBD2; size: NA; V: TRBV7-2; J: TRBJ2-5; DNA: TGTGCCAGCAGCTCGGGACTAGCGGGGGGGAAAGAGACCCAGTACTTC; CDR3: CASSSGLAGGKETQYF
D: NA; size: NA; V: TRBV19; J: TRBJ1-1; DNA: TGTGCCAGCTCTTGGGGGCTCACGAACACTGAAGCTTTCTTT; CDR3: CASSWGLTNTEAFF
D: TRBD1; size: once; V: TRBV6-1; J: TRBJ1-2; DNA: TGTGCCAGCAGTGAACTGTGGGGGACAGACTATGGCTACACCTTC; CDR3: CASSELWGTDYGYTF
D: TRBD1; size: once; V: TRBV5-1; J: TRBJ2-7; DNA: TGCGCCAGCAGCTGGGGGGACAGGGGGTCCTACGAGCAGTACTTC; CDR3: CASSWGDRGSYEQYF
D: NA; size: NA; V: TRBV7-3; J: TRBJ2-1; DNA: TGTGCCAGCAGCTTACGTCCAGGCAGGGGTGGTGGTGAGCAGTTCTTC; CDR3: CASSLRPGRGGGEQFF
D: TRBD1; size: NA; V: TRBV6-5; J: TRBJ2-1; DNA: TGTGCCAGCAGTTACGTAGGACAGGCTCGCCCATTCTTC; CDR3: CASSYVGQARPFF
D: NA; size: NA; V: TRBV27; J: TRBJ1-1; DNA: TGTGCCAGCAGTATATTGAACACCGGGACAAACGCTTTCTTT; CDR3: CASSILNTGTNAFF
D: NA; size: NA; V: TRBV28; J: TRBJ2-4; DNA: TGTGCCAGCAGGAGGGATACGGCCAAAAACATTCAGTACTTC; CDR3: CASRRDTAKNIQYF